This T cell receptor beta chain derives from a study of blood T cell repertoires in COVID-19. Study background: The analysed material was cDNA or gDNA that came from T cells, B-cell-depleted T cells, or PBMCs.

Data came from immunoSEQ multiplex PCR; TCRdb stores just in-frame clones and leaves some out. The sample lists over 65,000 clones, more than 80% seen once, with 6.9% in the top ten. V lost 4 bases and J 0 bases, leaving 12 bases between the germline ends. Germline assignment: CDR1 LNHDA and CDR2 SQIVND (reference sequence). There are 15 residues in the CDR3. The receptor's source is a human donor in a cohort sampled during active COVID-19. The sample taken for sequencing was peripheral blood. The V gene is TRBV19, the J gene TRBJ1-1; D unclear. This chain's CDR3 is CASSTRNPVNTEAFF. The CDR3 nucleotides are TGTGCCAGTAGTACCAGGAACCCCGTGAACACTGAAGCTTTCTTT.